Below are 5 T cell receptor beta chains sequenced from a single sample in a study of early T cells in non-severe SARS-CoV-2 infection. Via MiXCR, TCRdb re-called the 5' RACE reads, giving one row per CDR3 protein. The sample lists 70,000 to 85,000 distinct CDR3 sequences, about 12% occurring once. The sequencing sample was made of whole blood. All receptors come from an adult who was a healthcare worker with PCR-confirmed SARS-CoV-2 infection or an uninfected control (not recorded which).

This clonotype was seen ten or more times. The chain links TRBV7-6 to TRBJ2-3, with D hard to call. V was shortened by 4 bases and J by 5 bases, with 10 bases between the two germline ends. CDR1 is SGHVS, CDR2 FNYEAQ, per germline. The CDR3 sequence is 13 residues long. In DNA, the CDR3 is TGTGCCAGCAGCTACTCTCTTGTAGATACGCAGTATTTT. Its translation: CASSYSLVDTQYF.

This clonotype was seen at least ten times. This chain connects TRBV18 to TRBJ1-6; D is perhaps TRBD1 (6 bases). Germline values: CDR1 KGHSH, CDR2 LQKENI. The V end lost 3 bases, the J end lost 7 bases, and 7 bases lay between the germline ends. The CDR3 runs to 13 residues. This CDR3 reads CASSPDRNSPLHF. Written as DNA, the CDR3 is TGTGCCAGCTCACCGGACAGAAATTCACCCCTCCACTTT.

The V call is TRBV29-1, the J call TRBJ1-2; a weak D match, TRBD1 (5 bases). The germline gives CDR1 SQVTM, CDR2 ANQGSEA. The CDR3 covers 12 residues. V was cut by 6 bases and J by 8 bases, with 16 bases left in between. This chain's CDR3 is CSVLRGSRGYTF. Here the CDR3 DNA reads TGCAGCGTCCTGCGGGGGAGCAGAGGCTACACCTTC. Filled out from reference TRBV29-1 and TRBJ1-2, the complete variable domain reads SAVISQKPSRDICQRGTSLTIQCQVDSQVTMMFWYRQQPGQSLTLIATANQGSEATYESGFVIDKFPISRPNLTFSTLTVSNMSPEDSSIYLCSVLRGSRGYTFGSGTRLTVV.

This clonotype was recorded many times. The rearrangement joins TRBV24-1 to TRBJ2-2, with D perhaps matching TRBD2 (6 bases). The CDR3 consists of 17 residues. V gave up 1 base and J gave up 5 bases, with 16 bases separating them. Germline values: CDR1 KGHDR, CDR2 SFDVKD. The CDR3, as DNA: TGTGCCACCAGTGATTTCCGTGGACTAAAAAGGACCGGGGAGCTGTTTTTT. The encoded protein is CATSDFRGLKRTGELFF.

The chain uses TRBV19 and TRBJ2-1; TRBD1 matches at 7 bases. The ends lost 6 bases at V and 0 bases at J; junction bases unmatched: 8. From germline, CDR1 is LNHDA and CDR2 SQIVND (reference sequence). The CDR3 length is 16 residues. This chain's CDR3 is CASSRQGLSSYNEQFF. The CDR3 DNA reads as TGTGCCAGTAGCCGACAGGGCCTCTCCTCCTACAATGAGCAGTTCTTC.